This is a list of T cell receptor beta chains from one sample in a study of cytomegalovirus exposure and HLA in healthy donors. The repertoire was sequenced with immunoSEQ multiplex PCR; TCRdb's copy has only in-frame clones and lacks some. The sample has about 130,000 clones, less than 85% seen once. Sequencing used PBMCs. The receptors were sampled from a male donor in good health and CMV-seronegative. The CDR3 runs from the conserved cysteine through the conserved F or W. D genes are given only for firm matches. Size is omitted from some rows. Given values are once, few, many or a class for expanded clones.

J gene,clone size,V gene,D gene,CDR3 DNA,CDR3 protein
TRBJ1-1,few,TRBV7-9,TRBD1,TGTTCCAGCAGCTTTTCCCGGACAGGTGGTGCCGTTGAAGCTTTCTTT,CSSSFSRTGGAVEAFF
TRBJ2-7,-,TRBV5-5,-,TGTGCCAGCAGCTTGGGGGCCCACGAGCAGTACTTC,CASSLGAHEQYF
TRBJ1-2,-,TRBV5-4,-,TGTGCCAGCAGCCCCGGCGGGTCCTTCCAGGCTAACTATGGCTACACCTTC,CASSPGGSFQANYGYTF
TRBJ1-6,-,TRBV27,-,TGTGCCAGCAGCCCCTTAGCGGCAGGGAAAAATTCACCCCTCCACTTT,CASSPLAAGKNSPLHF
TRBJ2-1,-,TRBV2,-,TGTGCCAGCAGCCCCCTTATAGCGGACAATGAGCAGTTCTTC,CASSPLIADNEQFF
TRBJ1-1,-,TRBV27,-,TGTGCCAGCAGTTACCTTGTTGGGGAAGGAGGTACTGAAGCTTTCTTT,CASSYLVGEGGTEAFF
TRBJ1-2,-,TRBV10-1,TRBD1,TGCGCCACCCCGGGACAGGGGGCCTGTGGCTACACCTTC,CATPGQGACGYTF
TRBJ2-1,few,TRBV6-6,-,TGTGCCAGCAGTTACTCGAGTGGGGGGAGGTACAATGAGCAGTTCTTC,CASSYSSGGRYNEQFF
TRBJ2-3,-,TRBV28,-,TGTGCCAGCTCCCCGGGCAGGGCTGTCCCAGATACGCAGTATTTT,CASSPGRAVPDTQYF
TRBJ2-2,-,TRBV27,-,TGTGCCAGCAGTCTCACCCCGACTGCGCGAGGCACCGGGGAGCTGTTTTTT,CASSLTPTARGTGELFF
TRBJ1-5,few,TRBV28,-,TGTGCCAGCAGTTTAGTGGGCAGGGAGGGTCAGCCCCAGCATTTT,CASSLVGREGQPQHF
TRBJ2-5,-,TRBV19,-,TGTGCCAGTAGTATCAGGAACCTCCAAGAGACCCAGTACTTC,CASSIRNLQETQYF
TRBJ2-6,-,TRBV4-1,TRBD1,TGCGCCAGCAGCAGACGGGGGGACAGGGGGCTTTCTGGGGCCAACGGCCTGACTTTC,CASSRRGDRGLSGANGLTF
TRBJ1-1,-,TRBV7-6,TRBD1,TGTGCCAGCAGCTTAGAGCAGGGGGCGCCGGACACTGAAGCTTTCTTT,CASSLEQGAPDTEAFF
TRBJ2-1,-,TRBV7-2,TRBD2,TGTGCCAGCAGCTCCCCTGGACTAGCGGGGGGGCGGTCCTACAATGAGCAGTTCTTC,CASSSPGLAGGRSYNEQFF
TRBJ2-7,once,TRBV7-2,-,TGTGCCAGCATCATGGATCAGGGGCGCCCGTACGAGCAGTACTTC,CASIMDQGRPYEQYF
TRBJ2-2,-,TRBV4-2,TRBD1,TGTGCCAGCAGCCCGGGACAGGGGGCTGACGGGGAGCTGTTTTTT,CASSPGQGADGELFF
TRBJ1-5,few,TRBV11-3,-,TGTGCCAGCAGCTTAGGGCAGAATAATCAGCCCCAGCATTTT,CASSLGQNNQPQHF
TRBJ2-1,-,TRBV9,-,TGTGCCAGCAGCGTAGACATATACAATGAGCAGTTCTTC,CASSVDIYNEQFF
TRBJ2-5,-,TRBV7-9,-,TGTTCCAGCAGCCCCCAGGGGGAGACCCAGTACTTC,CSSSPQGETQYF
TRBJ1-1,-,TRBV30,TRBD1,TGTGCCTGGAACAAAAATCTCCTCAGGGGGCCCGTCGAGAACACTGAAGCTTTCTTT,CAWNKNLLRGPVENTEAFF
TRBJ2-4,once,TRBV7-9,-,TGTGCCAGCAGCTCCTCAAGGGGCTTAGCCAAAAACATTCAGTACTTC,CASSSSRGLAKNIQYF
TRBJ1-1,few,TRBV10-3,TRBD1,TGTGCCATCAGGGGACAGATGAACACTGAAGCTTTCTTT,CAIRGQMNTEAFF
TRBJ2-7,-,TRBV5-4,TRBD2,TGTGCCAGCAGCGGAGGCCCGGGACTAGCCAGGAACGAGCAGTACTTC,CASSGGPGLARNEQYF
TRBJ2-1,-,TRBV29-1,-,TGCAGCGTTCTTGAACAGGGTTCCTACAATGAGCAGTTCTTC,CSVLEQGSYNEQFF
TRBJ1-1,-,TRBV5-1,-,TGCGCCAGCAGCTTGGGTATAGGGGTTCACACTGAAGCTTTCTTT,CASSLGIGVHTEAFF
TRBJ2-5,-,TRBV27,-,TGTGCCAGCAGTTTATCGGCCAGGGGCGAAGAGACCCGGTACTTC,CASSLSARGEETRYF
TRBJ2-7,-,TRBV28,-,TGTGCCAGCAGGGTACACGGGGGAGACGAGCAGTACTTC,CASRVHGGDEQYF
TRBJ2-1,-,TRBV5-1,TRBD2,TGCGCCAGCAGCTTGCCGGGAGGGTACAATGAGCAGTTCTTC,CASSLPGGYNEQFF
TRBJ2-5,-,TRBV4-1,TRBD1,TGCGCCAGCAGCTTAGTGGACAGGAGCGAGACCCAGTACTTC,CASSLVDRSETQYF
TRBJ1-2,-,TRBV5-1,-,TGCGCCAGCAGCTTGGGAGACACGGTCTATGGCTACACCTTC,CASSLGDTVYGYTF
TRBJ2-1,-,TRBV27,TRBD2,TGTGCCAGCAGTCCGGGGACTAGCGGGAGTAGGAATGAGCAGTTCTTC,CASSPGTSGSRNEQFF
TRBJ1-2,-,TRBV5-4,TRBD1,TGTGCCAGCAGCTCGGACCAGGGGGCCTATGGCTACACCTTC,CASSSDQGAYGYTF
TRBJ2-6,-,TRBV9,-,TGTGCCAGCAGCGTAGGGCGGGACAGCCGAGGGACTGGGGCCAACGTCCTGACTTTC,CASSVGRDSRGTGANVLTF
TRBJ1-4,-,TRBV28,TRBD1,TGTGCCAGCAGTTTGGGACAGGGGAAACTGTTTTTT,CASSLGQGKLFF
TRBJ1-5,once,TRBV27,-,TGTGCCAGCAGTTCACGCGGTGGGAGGTCCCAGCATTTT,CASSSRGGRSQHF
TRBJ2-7,once,TRBV7-9,TRBD1,TGTTCCAGCAGCTCATACGCGACAGGGGATGAGCAGTACTTC,CSSSSYATGDEQYF
TRBJ1-1,-,TRBV15,TRBD1,TGTGCCACCAGCAGAACCCTTGGGACAGGGATGACTGAAGCTTTCTTT,CATSRTLGTGMTEAFF
TRBJ2-2,-,TRBV5-1,-,TGCGCCAGCAGCTTGAACAGAGGGCTGAACACCGGGGAGCTGTTTTTT,CASSLNRGLNTGELFF
TRBJ1-2,-,TRBV30,-,TGTGCCTGGAGTGTTTCGGGGTACGGCTACACCTTC,CAWSVSGYGYTF
TRBJ2-7,-,TRBV19,-,TGTGCCAGTAGTCCTAATCCGGGTACCTACGAGCAGTACTTC,CASSPNPGTYEQYF
TRBJ1-6,-,TRBV5-4,-,TGTGCCAGCAGCTCGGAGAGGGGGTTCAATAATTCACCCCTCCACTTT,CASSSERGFNNSPLHF